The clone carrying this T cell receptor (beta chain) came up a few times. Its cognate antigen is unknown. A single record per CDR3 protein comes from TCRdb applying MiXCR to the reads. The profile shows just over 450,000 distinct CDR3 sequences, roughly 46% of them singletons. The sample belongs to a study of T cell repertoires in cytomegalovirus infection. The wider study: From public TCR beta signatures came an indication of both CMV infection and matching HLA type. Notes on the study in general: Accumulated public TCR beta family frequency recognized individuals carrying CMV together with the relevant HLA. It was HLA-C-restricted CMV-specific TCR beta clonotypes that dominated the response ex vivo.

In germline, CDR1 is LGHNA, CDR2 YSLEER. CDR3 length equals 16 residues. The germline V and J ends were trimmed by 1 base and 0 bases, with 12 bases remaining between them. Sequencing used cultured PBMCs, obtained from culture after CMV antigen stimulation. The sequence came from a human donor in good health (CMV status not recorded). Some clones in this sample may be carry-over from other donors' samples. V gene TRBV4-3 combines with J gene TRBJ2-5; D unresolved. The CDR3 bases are TGCGCCAGCAGCCAAGGTGCCTTACCGTACCAAGAGACCCAGTACTTC. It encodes CASSQGALPYQETQYF.